The T cell receptor beta chain under discussion was sequenced for a study of human T cells and chemical hapten exposure. Time point noted: pre-sensitization, week 0. The treatment is: therapeutic diphenylcyclopropenone sensitization with weekly scalp DPC. Each CDR3 protein is one row after TCRdb ran MiXCR on the RACE reads. The table lists more than 300,000 distinct CDR3 sequences, around 5.5% of them singletons, with about 8.2% in the top ten. Sequences were derived from whole blood, sampled in connection with sensitization to the hapten diphenylcyclopropenone (DPC). The receptor's source is a woman between 18 and 29 years old with alopecia areata. Some clones in this sample may be carry-over from other donors' samples.

The CDR3 nucleotides read TGTGCCATCAGTGAGTCAAAGACAGGGTGGACCTATGGCTACACCTTC. Translation gives CAISESKTGWTYGYTF. V usage is TRBV10-3 and J usage is TRBJ1-2, with 7 bases lining up with TRBD1. Germline CDR1 and CDR2: ENHRY and SYGVKD. V lost 0 bases to trimming and J lost 4 bases; unmatched junction nucleotides: 8. This CDR3 has 16 amino acids.